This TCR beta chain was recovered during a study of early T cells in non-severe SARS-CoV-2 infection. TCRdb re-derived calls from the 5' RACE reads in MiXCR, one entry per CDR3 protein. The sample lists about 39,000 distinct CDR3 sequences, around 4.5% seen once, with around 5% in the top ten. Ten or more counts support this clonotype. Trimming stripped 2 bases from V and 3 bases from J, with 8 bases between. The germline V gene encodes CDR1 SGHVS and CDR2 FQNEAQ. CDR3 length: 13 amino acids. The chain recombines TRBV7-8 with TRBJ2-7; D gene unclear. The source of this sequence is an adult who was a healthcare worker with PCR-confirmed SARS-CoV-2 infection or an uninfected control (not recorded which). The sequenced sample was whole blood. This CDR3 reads CASSLRAGYEQYF. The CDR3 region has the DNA TGTGCCAGCAGCTTAAGGGCAGGCTACGAGCAGTACTTC. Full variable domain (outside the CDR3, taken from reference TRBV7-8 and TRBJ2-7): GAGVSQSPRYKVAKRGQDVALRCDPISGHVSLFWYQQALGQGPEFLTYFQNEAQLDKSGLPSDRFFAERPEGSVSTLKIQRTQQEDSAVYLCASSLRAGYEQYFGPGTRLTVT.